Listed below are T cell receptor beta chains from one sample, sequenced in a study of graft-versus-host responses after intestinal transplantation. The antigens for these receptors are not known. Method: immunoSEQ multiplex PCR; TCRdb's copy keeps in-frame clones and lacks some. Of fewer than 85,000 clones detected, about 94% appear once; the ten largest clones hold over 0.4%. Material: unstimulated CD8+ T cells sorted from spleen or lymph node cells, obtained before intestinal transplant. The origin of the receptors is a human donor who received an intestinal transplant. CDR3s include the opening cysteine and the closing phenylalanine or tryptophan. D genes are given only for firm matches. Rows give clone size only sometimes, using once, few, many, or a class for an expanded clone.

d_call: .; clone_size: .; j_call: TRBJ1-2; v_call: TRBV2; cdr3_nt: TGTGCCAGCAGTGATCCCGGACAGTACAACTATGGCTACACCTTC; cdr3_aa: CASSDPGQYNYGYTF
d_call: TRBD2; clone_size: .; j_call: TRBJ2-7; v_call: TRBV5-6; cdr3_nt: TGTGCCAGCAGCTTATTGGCGGGAGCGACGTCCTACGAGCAGTACTTC; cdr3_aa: CASSLLAGATSYEQYF
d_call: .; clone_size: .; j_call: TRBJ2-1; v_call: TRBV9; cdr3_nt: TGTGCCAGCAGCGTAGACGGGGACAATGAGCAGTTCTTC; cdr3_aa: CASSVDGDNEQFF
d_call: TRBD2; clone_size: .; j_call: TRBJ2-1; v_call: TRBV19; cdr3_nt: TGTGCCAGTAGTTTCATAGCGGGAACTAATGAGCAGTTCTTC; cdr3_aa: CASSFIAGTNEQFF
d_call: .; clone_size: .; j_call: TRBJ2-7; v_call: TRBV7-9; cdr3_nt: TGTGCCAGCAGCTTAGCGGAGACCAACTACGAGCAGTACTTC; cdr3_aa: CASSLAETNYEQYF
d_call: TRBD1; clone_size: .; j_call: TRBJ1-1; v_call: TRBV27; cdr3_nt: TGTGCCAGCAGTTCTAACGACAGGGGCTGGTGGAACACTGAAGCTTTCTTT; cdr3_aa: CASSSNDRGWWNTEAFF
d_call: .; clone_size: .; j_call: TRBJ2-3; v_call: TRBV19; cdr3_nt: TGTGCCAGTAGTATCAGTACCCACGCAGATACGCAGTATTTT; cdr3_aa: CASSISTHADTQYF
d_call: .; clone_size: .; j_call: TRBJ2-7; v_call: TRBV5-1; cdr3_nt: TGCGCCAGCAGAGGGACAAACTTTTTCGTCTACGAGCAGTACTTC; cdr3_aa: CASRGTNFFVYEQYF
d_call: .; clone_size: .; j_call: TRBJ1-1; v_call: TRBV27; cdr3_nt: TGTGCCAGCAGTTTAGGGGGGGCCATGAACACTGAAGCTTTCTTT; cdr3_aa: CASSLGGAMNTEAFF
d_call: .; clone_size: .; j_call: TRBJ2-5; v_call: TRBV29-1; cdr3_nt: TGCAGCGTTGATCGTGACCTTTACCAAGAGACCCAGTACTTC; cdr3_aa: CSVDRDLYQETQYF
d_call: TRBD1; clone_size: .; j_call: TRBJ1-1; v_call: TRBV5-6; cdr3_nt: TGTGCCAGCAGCCCAAACAGGGGCGGGAGCACTGAAGCTTTCTTT; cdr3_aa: CASSPNRGGSTEAFF
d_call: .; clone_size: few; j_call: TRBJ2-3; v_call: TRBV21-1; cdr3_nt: TGTGCCAGCAGCAGAAGTATAGCGGGAGGGCAGTGTGCCACAGATACGCAGTATTTT; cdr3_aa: CASSRSIAGGQCATDTQYF
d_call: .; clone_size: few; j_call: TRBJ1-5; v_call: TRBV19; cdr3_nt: TGTGCCAGTTCGGCATATAGGGCGATTCAGCCCCAGCATTTT; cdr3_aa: CASSAYRAIQPQHF
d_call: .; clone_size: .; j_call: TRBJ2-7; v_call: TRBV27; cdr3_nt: TGTGCCAGCAGTCCCTCAGGCTGGGGGGACTACGAGCAGTACTTC; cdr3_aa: CASSPSGWGDYEQYF
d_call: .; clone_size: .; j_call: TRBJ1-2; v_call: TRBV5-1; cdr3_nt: TGCGCCAGCAAAGAAGGACAGTTACTTTCCTATGGCTACACCTTC; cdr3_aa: CASKEGQLLSYGYTF